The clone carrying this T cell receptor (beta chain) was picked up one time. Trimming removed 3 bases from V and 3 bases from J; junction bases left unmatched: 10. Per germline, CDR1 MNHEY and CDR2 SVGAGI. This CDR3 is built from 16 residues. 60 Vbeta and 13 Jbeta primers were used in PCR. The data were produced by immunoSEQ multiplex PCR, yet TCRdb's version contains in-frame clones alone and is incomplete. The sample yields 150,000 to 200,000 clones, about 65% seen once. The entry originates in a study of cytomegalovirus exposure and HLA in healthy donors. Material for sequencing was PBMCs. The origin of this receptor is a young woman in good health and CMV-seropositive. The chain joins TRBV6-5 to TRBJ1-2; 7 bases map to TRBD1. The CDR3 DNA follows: TGTGCCAGCAGTTATGACAGGGTTGGGGTGGACTATGGCTACACCTTC. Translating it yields CASSYDRVGVDYGYTF.